These 2 T cell receptor beta chains originate from one sample sequenced in a study of human T cells and chemical hapten exposure. TCRdb processed the RACE reads anew with MiXCR; each CDR3 protein has one entry. The table includes around 130,000 distinct CDR3 sequences, approximately 12% detected once. Specified time point: patch test 2, 6 weeks after DPC sensitization. Treatment given: therapeutic diphenylcyclopropenone sensitization with weekly scalp DPC. Sample: whole blood, taken in connection with sensitization to the hapten diphenylcyclopropenone (DPC). These receptors all stem from a woman between 50 and 59 years old with alopecia areata. Some clones in this sample may be carry-over from other donors' samples.

This clonotype appeared many times. The chain links TRBV14 to TRBJ2-7; D remains unclear. The CDR3 contains 12 residues. Trimming removed 1 base from V and 4 bases from J, with 5 bases in between. Germline CDR1 reads SGHDN; CDR2 reads FVKESK. CDR3 in amino acids: CASSQARYEQYF. As DNA, the CDR3 is TGTGCCAGCAGCCAAGCCCGATACGAGCAGTACTTC.

This clonotype has at least ten counts. This chain connects TRBV2 to TRBJ2-2; tentatively, D is TRBD1 (6 bases). Trimming cost V 6 bases and J 3 bases, with 14 bases left between them. Germline assignment: CDR1 SNHLY and CDR2 FYNNEI. The CDR3 sequence is 15 residues long. The CDR3 here is CASRLTGSHTGELFF. CDR3 bases: TGTGCCAGCAGGTTAACAGGGAGTCACACCGGGGAGCTGTTTTTT.